This T cell receptor (beta chain) appears in the sequencing data of a study of T cells expressing NK-cell markers. Across the whole study: It was from sorted CD3+CD56+NKG2C+, CD3+CD56+NKG2C- and CD3+CD56-NKG2C+ T cells that TCR beta repertoires came. Study-level findings and limits: In several donors, dominant clonotypes made up about 28.3-65% of CD3+CD56-NKG2C+ cells. Each of a handful of donors carried dominant NKG2C+ clonotypes accounting for about 1.0-7.0% of CD8+ T cells. The HCMV specificity of the expanded NKG2C+ T cell clones stayed unresolved.

Turning to this clonotype: The target antigen is unknown.

Germline values: CDR1 MNHEY, CDR2 SMNVEV (reference sequence). The CDR3 runs to 13 residues. TCRdb re-called the 5' RACE reads and shows each CDR3 protein once, DNA omitted. The sample includes about 110,000 distinct CDR3 sequences. Sequenced sample: blood T cells: a sorted CD56 or NKG2C T cell subset, CD4+ or CD8+ T cells, or bulk PBMC T cells (not recorded which). The receptor comes from a woman aged 18-69 years in good health. V gene TRBV27 combines with J gene TRBJ2-7; the TCRdb call, TRBD2, lacks DNA for checking. The CDR3 sequence is CASSLGLFYEQYF.